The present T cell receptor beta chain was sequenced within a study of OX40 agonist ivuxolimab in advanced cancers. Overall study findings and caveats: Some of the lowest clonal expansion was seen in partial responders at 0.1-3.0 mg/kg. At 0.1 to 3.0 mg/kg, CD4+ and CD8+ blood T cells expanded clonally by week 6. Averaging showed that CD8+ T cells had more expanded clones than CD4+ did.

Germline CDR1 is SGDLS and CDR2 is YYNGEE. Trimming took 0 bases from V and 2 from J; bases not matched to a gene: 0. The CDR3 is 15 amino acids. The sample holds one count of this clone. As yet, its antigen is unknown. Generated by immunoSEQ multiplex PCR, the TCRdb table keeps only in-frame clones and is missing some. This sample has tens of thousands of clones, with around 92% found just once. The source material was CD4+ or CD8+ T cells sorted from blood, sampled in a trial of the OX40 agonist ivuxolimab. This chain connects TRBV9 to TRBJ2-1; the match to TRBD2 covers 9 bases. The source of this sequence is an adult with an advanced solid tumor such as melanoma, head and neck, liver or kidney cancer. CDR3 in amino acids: CASSVGGGAYNEQFF. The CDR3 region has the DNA TGTGCCAGCAGCGTAGGCGGGGGGGCCTACAATGAGCAGTTCTTC.